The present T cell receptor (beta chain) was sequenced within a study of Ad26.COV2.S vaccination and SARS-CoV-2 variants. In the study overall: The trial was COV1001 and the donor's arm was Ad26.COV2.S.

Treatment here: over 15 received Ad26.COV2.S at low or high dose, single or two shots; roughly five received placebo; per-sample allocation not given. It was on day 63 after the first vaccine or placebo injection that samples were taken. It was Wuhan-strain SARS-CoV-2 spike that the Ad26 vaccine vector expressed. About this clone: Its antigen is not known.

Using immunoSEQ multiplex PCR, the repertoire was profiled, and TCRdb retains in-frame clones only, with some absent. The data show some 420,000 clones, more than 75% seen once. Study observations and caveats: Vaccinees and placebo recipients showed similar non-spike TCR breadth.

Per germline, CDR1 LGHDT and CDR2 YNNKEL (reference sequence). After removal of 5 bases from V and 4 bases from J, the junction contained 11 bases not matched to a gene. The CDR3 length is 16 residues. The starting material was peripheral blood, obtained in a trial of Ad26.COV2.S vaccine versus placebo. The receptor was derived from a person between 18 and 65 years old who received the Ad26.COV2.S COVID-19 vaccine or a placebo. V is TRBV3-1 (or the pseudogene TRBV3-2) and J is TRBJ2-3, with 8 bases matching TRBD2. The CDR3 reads CASSKSPGGSPDTQYF. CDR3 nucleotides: TGTGCCAGCAGCAAATCCCCGGGGGGGTCTCCAGATACGCAGTATTTT.